Listed below are T cell receptor beta chains from one sample, sequenced in a study of T cells after yellow fever vaccination. TCRdb re-analysed the 5' RACE reads in MiXCR, keeping a single row per CDR3 protein. The sample contains about 300,000 distinct CDR3 sequences, roughly 4% of which appear only once. The specimen comprised PBMCs, sampled 5 days after the yellow fever booster vaccination. The receptors come from a man aged 18 to 30 who received the YFV17D yellow fever vaccine. Each CDR3 is given with its conserved first and last residue. Each record gives: V gene, D gene, clone size, J gene, CDR3 DNA, CDR3 protein. A D gene is named only where the DNA matches it firmly. The size field is filled for only some rows; it gives once, few, many or a size class.

V gene: TRBV5-1
D gene: -
clone size: few
J gene: TRBJ1-4
CDR3 DNA: TGCGCCAGCAGCCGTAGTCCCTTGGGCGCGGATGAAAAACTGTTTTTT
CDR3 protein: CASSRSPLGADEKLFF

V gene: TRBV5-1
D gene: TRBD2
clone size: many
J gene: TRBJ2-1
CDR3 DNA: TGCGCCAGCACCCTCGCTAGCGGGACCTACAATGAGCAGTTCTTC
CDR3 protein: CASTLASGTYNEQFF

V gene: TRBV6-6
D gene: -
clone size: -
J gene: TRBJ1-5
CDR3 DNA: TGTGCCAGCAGGCCCGGTGTGGGGCCCCAGCATTTT
CDR3 protein: CASRPGVGPQHF

V gene: TRBV5-1
D gene: TRBD2
clone size: -
J gene: TRBJ2-4
CDR3 DNA: TGCGCCAGCAGCTTGGGACTAGCGGGGGGCTCTCCGACGGCCAAAAACATTCAGTACTTC
CDR3 protein: CASSLGLAGGSPTAKNIQYF

V gene: TRBV28
D gene: TRBD1
clone size: -
J gene: TRBJ1-5
CDR3 DNA: TGTGCCAGCAGCACGGGACAGGGGTTGGATCAGCCCCAGCATTTT
CDR3 protein: CASSTGQGLDQPQHF

V gene: TRBV28
D gene: -
clone size: many
J gene: TRBJ1-5
CDR3 DNA: TGTGCCAGCAACAGGTACGGCAATCAGCCCCAGCATTTT
CDR3 protein: CASNRYGNQPQHF

V gene: TRBV12-3/TRBV12-4
D gene: -
clone size: -
J gene: TRBJ2-1
CDR3 DNA: TGTGCCAGCAGTTTTATGGGAAATGAGCAGTTCTTC
CDR3 protein: CASSFMGNEQFF

V gene: TRBV30
D gene: -
clone size: -
J gene: TRBJ1-6
CDR3 DNA: TGTGCCTGGAGTGTAGCCTCGACAGTTTATAATTCACCCCTCCACTTT
CDR3 protein: CAWSVASTVYNSPLHF

V gene: TRBV7-2
D gene: TRBD2
clone size: few
J gene: TRBJ2-3
CDR3 DNA: TGTGCCAGCAGCAACAGCGGGGGGGCCGGAGATACGCAGTATTTT
CDR3 protein: CASSNSGGAGDTQYF

V gene: TRBV7-9
D gene: -
clone size: few
J gene: TRBJ2-1
CDR3 DNA: TGTGCCAGCAGCCCCAAGGACCCCACATACAATGAGCAGTTCTTC
CDR3 protein: CASSPKDPTYNEQFF

V gene: TRBV15
D gene: TRBD1
clone size: many
J gene: TRBJ2-1
CDR3 DNA: TGTGCCACCAGCTACGGACAGGGGAAAGGGGAGCAGTTCTTC
CDR3 protein: CATSYGQGKGEQFF

V gene: TRBV7-9
D gene: -
clone size: -
J gene: TRBJ1-3
CDR3 DNA: TGTGCCAGCAGCCCAACCAGGCAGGGGATCTCTGGAAACACCATATATTTT
CDR3 protein: CASSPTRQGISGNTIYF

V gene: TRBV24-1
D gene: TRBD1
clone size: many
J gene: TRBJ2-2
CDR3 DNA: TGTGCCACCAGTGATTTGGACAGGGACACCGGGGAGCTGTTTTTT
CDR3 protein: CATSDLDRDTGELFF

V gene: TRBV5-6
D gene: -
clone size: -
J gene: TRBJ2-7
CDR3 DNA: TGTGCCAGCAGCTTGAGGGCCATCTACGAGCAGTACTTC
CDR3 protein: CASSLRAIYEQYF

V gene: TRBV7-9
D gene: TRBD1
clone size: few
J gene: TRBJ2-5
CDR3 DNA: TGTGCCACCAGGACAGGGTACCCAGAGACCCAGTACTTC
CDR3 protein: CATRTGYPETQYF

V gene: TRBV6-4
D gene: -
clone size: few
J gene: TRBJ2-1
CDR3 DNA: TGTGCCAGCAGTGTCAACCCCTGGATCAATGAGCAGTTCTTC
CDR3 protein: CASSVNPWINEQFF

V gene: TRBV9
D gene: TRBD2
clone size: many
J gene: TRBJ2-3
CDR3 DNA: TGTGCCAGCAGCGTAGGGGTAGCGGGGGGCCCAGTTTCAGATACGCAGTATTTT
CDR3 protein: CASSVGVAGGPVSDTQYF

V gene: TRBV6-5
D gene: TRBD1
clone size: many
J gene: TRBJ2-2
CDR3 DNA: TGTGCCAGCAGCCGCGGACAGGGAAAGTTGAACACCGGGGAGCTGTTTTTT
CDR3 protein: CASSRGQGKLNTGELFF

V gene: TRBV4-3
D gene: TRBD1
clone size: -
J gene: TRBJ2-2
CDR3 DNA: TGCGCCAGCAGCCGCCGGGACAGGGTCCCCCCAGGGGAGCTGTTTTTT
CDR3 protein: CASSRRDRVPPGELFF

V gene: TRBV5-5
D gene: -
clone size: few
J gene: TRBJ1-4
CDR3 DNA: TGTGCCAGCAGCCCGGGACAACTCTCAACTAATGAAAAACTGTTTTTT
CDR3 protein: CASSPGQLSTNEKLFF

V gene: TRBV12-3/TRBV12-4
D gene: -
clone size: many
J gene: TRBJ1-1
CDR3 DNA: TGTGCCAGCAGTGATACCAGGTCGGAAGCTTTCTTT
CDR3 protein: CASSDTRSEAFF

V gene: TRBV5-1
D gene: TRBD2
clone size: few
J gene: TRBJ2-3
CDR3 DNA: TGCGCCAGCAGCAGGTGGACTAGCGGGGGGGGAGATACGCAGTATTTT
CDR3 protein: CASSRWTSGGGDTQYF

V gene: TRBV4-3
D gene: -
clone size: many
J gene: TRBJ1-4
CDR3 DNA: TGCGCCAGCAGCCAGGGTACTAATGAAAAACTGTTTTTT
CDR3 protein: CASSQGTNEKLFF